The 3 T cell receptor beta chains below were found in one sample sequenced in a study of T cell changes during pregnancy in multiple sclerosis. Assay: immunoSEQ multiplex PCR; the TCRdb copy retains only in-frame clones and omits some. The data show tens of thousands of clones, around 93% seen once. The sequenced sample was CD4+ T cells from peripheral blood mononuclear cells, obtained after pregnancy. The receptors were gathered from a female donor in good health, enrolled as a control in a pregnancy study.

V usage is TRBV7-2 and J usage is TRBJ2-3; tentatively, D is TRBD2 (6 bases). This CDR3 is 18 amino acids long. The germline gives CDR1 SGHTA, CDR2 FQGNSA. The V end was cut by 2 bases, the J end by 3 bases, with 21 bases between. This CDR3 reads CASSLSPGVAGWTDTQYF. The CDR3 DNA follows: TGTGCCAGCAGCTTAAGCCCGGGGGTGGCGGGATGGACAGATACGCAGTATTTT.

The chain joins TRBV28 to TRBJ1-2; 10 bases match TRBD1. Germline V gene lookup returns CDR1 MDHEN and CDR2 SYDVKM. This CDR3 has 17 residues. With V trimmed by 10 bases and J by 4 bases, 18 bases remained unmatched. CDR3 nucleotide sequence: TGTGCCATCAAAGGGTCGGGACAGGGGAGGACTGGCTATGGCTACACCTTC. This gives the protein CAIKGSGQGRTGYGYTF.

The chain links TRBV6-1 to TRBJ2-6, with D unresolved. The CDR3 runs 13 residues. V shed 6 bases and J shed 2 bases, with 5 bases lying between them. Germline V gene sequence: CDR1 MNHNS, CDR2 SASEGT. The CDR3 nucleotides are TGTGCCAGCAGAGCAACTGGGGCCAACGTCCTGACTTTC. It encodes CASRATGANVLTF.